The 25 T cell receptor beta chains below all came from one sample that was sequenced in a study of blood T cell repertoires in COVID-19. The protocol was immunoSEQ multiplex PCR, while the TCRdb copy is restricted to in-frame clones and leaves out a portion. Of around 25,000 clones detected, almost 90% appear once; the ten largest clones hold approximately 10%. The sequencing sample was made of peripheral blood. The source of these receptors is a man aged 70 or older with acute or convalescent COVID-19.

This clone was observed a few times. Written as DNA, the CDR3 is TGTGCCAGCAGCAAAGTAGAGGGACAGGGGGCCTATGGCTACACCTTC. It yields the protein CASSKVEGQGAYGYTF. This rearrangement joins TRBV21-1 to TRBJ1-2; the table names TRBD1, a call not compared with the DNA. TRBV21-1 has pseudogene status. The CDR3 is 16 residues long.

The gene calls are TRBV6-5 and TRBJ2-1; TRBD1 matches 7 bases. The CDR3 is made up of 14 amino acids. Germline V gene data show CDR1 as MNHEY and CDR2 as SVGAGI. The V and J ends lost 8 bases and 2 bases, in that order; junction bases with no gene match: 6. The CDR3 region is CASYAGTAYNEQFF. Here the CDR3 DNA reads TGTGCCAGCTATGCCGGGACAGCCTACAATGAGCAGTTCTTC.

V usage is TRBV7-8 and J usage is TRBJ1-1; 10 bases are a match to TRBD1. V lost 5 bases, J lost 4 bases, and 4 bases stayed unmatched. The CDR3 extends over 14 amino acids. Germline V gene sequence: CDR1 SGHVS, CDR2 FQNEAQ. CDR3 in DNA: TGTGCCAGCAGCCGACAGGGGGCCGGCACTGAAGCTTTCTTT. Its protein is CASSRQGAGTEAFF.

J is TRBJ2-5 and V is TRBV11-3, with no clear D. Trimming left V 1 base short and J 0 bases short, with 3 bases between. Per the germline V gene, CDR1 is SGHNT and CDR2 is YENEEA. The CDR3 extends over 13 amino acids. Written as DNA, the CDR3 is TGTGCCAGCAGCTTAGCCTACCAAGAGACCCAGTACTTC. This sequence encodes CASSLAYQETQYF.

This sequence joins TRBV6-2 or TRBV6-3 and TRBJ1-5; 10 nucleotides align to TRBD1. Per germline, CDR1 MNHEY and CDR2 SVGEGT. The V segment lost 0 bases and the J segment 6 bases; nucleotides outside the gene matches: 8. The CDR3 has 17 residues. The CDR3, as DNA: TGTGCCAGCAGTTACTCGCCGACAGGGGGCTTAGGTCAGCCCCAGCATTTT. Protein sequence: CASSYSPTGGLGQPQHF.

The rearrangement uses TRBV7-3 and TRBJ1-2; 7 nucleotides agree with TRBD1. The CDR3 sequence is 13 residues long. Germline V gene data show CDR1 as SGHTA and CDR2 as FQGTGA. The junction had 7 bases not matched to a gene; V was cut back by 4 bases and J by 8 bases. The CDR3 loop is CASSYRQGIGYTF. The CDR3 bases are TGTGCCAGCAGCTACCGACAGGGAATAGGCTACACCTTC.

V is TRBV7-8 and J is TRBJ2-1; D gene uncertain. Germline V CDR1 and CDR2: SGHVS, FQNEAQ. Trimming took 1 base from V and 4 from J, leaving 8 bases between them. There are 14 residues in the CDR3. This CDR3 reads CASSLEMTYNEQFF. Written as DNA, the CDR3 is TGTGCCAGCAGCTTAGAAATGACTTACAATGAGCAGTTCTTC.

The chain links TRBV7-8 to TRBJ1-5, with TRBD1 identical over 7 bases. Germline V CDR1 and CDR2: SGHVS, FQNEAQ. The junction had 1 base not matched to a gene; V was cut back by 1 base and J by 7 bases. The CDR3 contains 13 residues. CDR3 sequence reads: CASSLDRGQPQHF. The DNA for the CDR3 is TGTGCCAGCAGCTTAGACAGGGGCCAGCCCCAGCATTTT.

V gene TRBV19 combines with J gene TRBJ2-1; 7 bases fit TRBD2. Germline V gene sequence: CDR1 LNHDA, CDR2 SQIVND (reference sequence). The J segment lost 3 bases and the V segment lost 5 bases, leaving 7 bases of the junction unmatched. The length of the CDR3 is 15 residues. CDR3 residues: CASSLAARGYNEQFF. The CDR3 region has the DNA TGTGCCAGTAGTCTAGCGGCCCGAGGCTACAATGAGCAGTTCTTC.

The V and J genes are TRBV28 and TRBJ2-6; 8 nucleotides line up with TRBD1. CDR1 is MDHEN and CDR2 is SYDVKM in the germline V gene. This CDR3 is 18 amino acids long. J was trimmed by 0 bases and V by 5 bases; bases with no gene match: 9. The CDR3 region has the DNA TGTGCCAGCAGTCCCCGGACAGGGAAGAGCTCTGGGGCCAACGTCCTGACTTTC. This sequence encodes CASSPRTGKSSGANVLTF.

V and J are TRBV12-3 or TRBV12-4 and TRBJ1-1, with 10 bases aligning to TRBD1. CDR3 length: 13 amino acids. Trimming cost V 0 bases and J 12 bases; bases outside gene matches: 4. The CDR3 loop is CASSLADRGVSFF. The CDR3 DNA is TGTGCCAGCAGTTTAGCGGACAGGGGGGTGTCTTTCTTT.

The chain has TRBV6-1 and TRBJ2-7; possible D gene TRBD1, 5 bases. Germline V gene data show CDR1 as MNHNS and CDR2 as SASEGT. This CDR3 spans 15 amino acids. V dropped 1 base and J dropped 2 bases, with 12 bases sitting between them. The CDR3 reads CASSEVGAAAYEQYF. In DNA, the CDR3 is TGTGCCAGCAGTGAAGTAGGGGCGGCAGCCTACGAGCAGTACTTC.

This rearrangement joins TRBV6-1 to TRBJ2-1; tentative D call: TRBD2 (5 bases). V was shortened by 3 bases and J by 8 bases, with 8 bases between the two germline ends. The CDR3 has 12 amino acids. Germline V CDR1 and CDR2: MNHNS, SASEGT. CDR3 sequence (DNA): TGTGCCAGCAGTGATGAGAGGGATGAGCAGTTCTTC. It is translated as CASSDERDEQFF.

This clone was found once. V gene TRBV6-5 combines with J gene TRBJ2-5; D possibly corresponds to TRBD1 (6 bases). This CDR3 contains 16 residues. V dropped 2 bases and J dropped 7 bases, with 20 bases sitting between them. Germline CDR1 is MNHEY and CDR2 is SVGAGI. CDR3 sequence reads: CASSYAGVSLYVTQYF. The DNA for the CDR3 is TGTGCCAGCAGTTACGCAGGGGTTTCATTGTACGTGACCCAGTACTTC.

The V gene is TRBV4-3, the J gene TRBJ2-3; TRBD2 aligns across 9 bases. Trimming at V came to 4 bases and at J to 5 bases, leaving 13 bases not matched to a gene. The CDR3 covers 17 residues. Germline loops: CDR1 LGHNA, CDR2 YSLEER. For the CDR3, the DNA is TGCGCCAGCAGCCTTGGGAGCGGGAGGTCCAGAGGAGATACGCAGTATTTT. Encoded protein: CASSLGSGRSRGDTQYF.

This chain uses TRBV5-4 with TRBJ2-2, with TRBD1 as a possible D gene (6 bases). Trimming removed 4 bases at V and 0 bases at J, with 13 bases between. The CDR3 has 16 residues. Germline V gives CDR1 SGHNT, CDR2 YYREEE (reference sequence). CDR3 region: CASSPHRETNTGELFF. CDR3 nucleotides: TGTGCCAGCAGCCCTCACAGGGAAACGAACACCGGGGAGCTGTTTTTT.

This chain links TRBV6-5 with TRBJ1-6; tentative D call: TRBD1 (5 bases). The CDR3 is 15 residues long. Germline assignment: CDR1 MNHEY and CDR2 SVGAGI. V lost 0 bases to trimming and J lost 6 bases, with 9 bases between them. The CDR3: CASSYSGQRNSPLHF. In nucleotides, the CDR3 is TGTGCCAGCAGTTACTCGGGGCAGCGTAATTCACCCCTCCACTTT.

There are a few counts of this clone. The chain combines TRBV11-2 with TRBJ2-1; the match to TRBD2 covers 7 bases. The CDR3 spans 16 residues. J was trimmed by 6 bases and V by 0 bases; bases with no gene match: 8. Germline CDR1 is SGHAT and CDR2 is FQNNGV. Here the CDR3 DNA reads TGTGCCAGCAGCTTAGAGGGAGGGGTATTCAGCAATGAGCAGTTCTTC. Translating gives CASSLEGGVFSNEQFF. The full variable domain, with the rest looked up from reference TRBV11-2 and TRBJ2-1, is EAGVAQSPRYKIIEKRQSVAFWCNPISGHATLYWYQQILGQGPKLLIQFQNNGVVDDSQLPKDRFSAERLKGVDSTLKIQPAKLEDSAVYLCASSLEGGVFSNEQFFGPGTRLTVL.

The chain carries TRBV7-2 and TRBJ1-5; D call uncertain. Trimming removed 1 base at V and 4 bases at J, with 11 bases between. The CDR3 covers 15 residues. Germline V CDR1 and CDR2: SGHTA, FQGNSA. DNA for the CDR3: TGTGCCAGCAGCTTAGACGCGGGCGGTAATCAGCCCCAGCATTTT. Translation: CASSLDAGGNQPQHF.

The rearrangement uses TRBV5-5 and TRBJ2-3, with 11 bases identical to TRBD1. The V segment lost 4 bases and the J segment 9 bases; nucleotides outside the gene matches: 7. Germline lookup yields CDR1 SGHKS and CDR2 YYEKEE (reference sequence). There are 14 residues in the CDR3. DNA of the CDR3: TGTGCCAGCAGCACCGGGACAGGGGGGATGACGCAGTATTTT. Its translation is CASSTGTGGMTQYF.

The J gene is TRBJ1-2, the V gene TRBV7-9; D not certain. Germline V gene sequence: CDR1 SEHNR, CDR2 FQNEAQ (reference sequence). The CDR3 extends over 16 amino acids. Trimming took off 5 bases at V and 4 bases at J, with 20 bases between the two ends. The CDR3 nucleotides are TGTGCCAGCAGCCTTGTGTGGGAGACCAACTCCTATGGCTACACCTTC. Its translation: CASSLVWETNSYGYTF.

The rearrangement uses TRBV4-2 and TRBJ1-5, with 7 bases lining up with TRBD1. CDR3 length: 16 amino acids. Germline loops: CDR1 LGHNA, CDR2 YNFKEQ. The V gene end was trimmed by 0 bases and the J gene end by 6 bases; junction bases not matched to a gene: 8. CDR3 protein: CASSQEAGGGSQPQHF. CDR3 DNA sequence: TGTGCCAGCAGCCAAGAGGCAGGAGGGGGCAGTCAGCCCCAGCATTTT.

The V call is TRBV6-6, the J call TRBJ1-4; D may be TRBD1 (6 bases). The V end was cut by 0 bases, the J end by 6 bases, with 8 bases between. CDR3 size: 14 residues. Germline V gene lookup returns CDR1 MNHNY and CDR2 SVGAGI (reference sequence). For the CDR3, the DNA is TGTGCCAGCAGTTACTCCGCAGGGGATGAAAAACTGTTTTTT. Translation: CASSYSAGDEKLFF.

The chain carries TRBV19 and TRBJ2-2; TRBD1 matches 7 bases. J was trimmed by 0 bases and V by 7 bases; bases with no gene match: 2. The CDR3 loop spans 14 amino acids. Germline V gene sequence: CDR1 LNHDA, CDR2 SQIVND (reference sequence). CDR3 protein: CASMQGANTGELFF. Here the CDR3 DNA reads TGTGCCAGTATGCAGGGGGCGAACACCGGGGAGCTGTTTTTT.

The J gene is TRBJ2-7, the V gene TRBV27; possible D gene TRBD2, 6 bases. This CDR3 region has 15 residues. V lost 6 bases, J lost 1 base, and 16 bases lay in between. Germline CDR1 reads MNHEY; CDR2 reads SMNVEV (reference sequence). The CDR3 is CASSDTNSGSYEQYF. The CDR3 DNA follows: TGTGCCAGCAGCGACACAAATAGCGGTTCCTACGAGCAGTACTTC.